The TCR delta chain described here comes from a study of Vδ1+ human thymocytes. General observations from the study: Thymic TRG and TRD repertoires appeared highly polyclonal, with Gaussian CDR3 length distributions. The authors advised highly purified populations and single-cell validation. Thymic delta-chain repertoires held roughly 20% Vdelta2 sequences and few Vdelta3, despite high sort purity.

Alphabeta T cells were depleted, then CD3+ Vdelta1+ Vdelta2- thymocytes were FACS-sorted. Per the germline V gene, CDR1 is TSWWSYY and CDR2 is QGS. This CDR3 contains 18 residues. V was shortened by 3 bases and J by 0 bases, with 20 bases between the two germline ends. Extracted RNA was reverse transcribed into cDNA. Pooled V-gene forward primers with one constant-region reverse primer generated the CDR3 amplicons by multiplex PCR. TCRdb fed the multiplex PCR reads to CATT. The table lists 45,000 to 75,000 delta-chain clones, about 16% of them singletons, with 0.39% in the top ten. About this clone itself: Its antigen is as yet unknown.

The chain joins TRDV1 to TRDJ1; D is undetermined. The sequencing sample was made of Vdelta1+ gamma-delta thymocytes from the thymus. Subset reported: FACS-sorted CD3+ TCRalphabeta- TCRVdelta1+ TCRVdelta2- thymocytes. This receptor was identified in a girl under three years old who had congenital heart surgery. DNA for the CDR3: TGTGCTCTTGGGGATGGGCCTCCTTGCCCTCAATACACCGATAAACTCATCTTT. The encoded protein is CALGDGPPCPQYTDKLIF.